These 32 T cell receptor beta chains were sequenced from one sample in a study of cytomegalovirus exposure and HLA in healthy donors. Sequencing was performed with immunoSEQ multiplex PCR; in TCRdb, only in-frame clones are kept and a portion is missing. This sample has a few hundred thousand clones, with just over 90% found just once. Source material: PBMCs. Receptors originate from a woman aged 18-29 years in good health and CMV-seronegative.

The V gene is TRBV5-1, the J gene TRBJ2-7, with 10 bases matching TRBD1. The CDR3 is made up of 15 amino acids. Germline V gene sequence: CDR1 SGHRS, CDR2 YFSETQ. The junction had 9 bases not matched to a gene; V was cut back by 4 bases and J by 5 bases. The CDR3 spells CASSPRTGGTNEQYF. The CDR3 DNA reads TGCGCCAGCAGCCCCCGGACAGGGGGGACTAACGAGCAGTACTTC.

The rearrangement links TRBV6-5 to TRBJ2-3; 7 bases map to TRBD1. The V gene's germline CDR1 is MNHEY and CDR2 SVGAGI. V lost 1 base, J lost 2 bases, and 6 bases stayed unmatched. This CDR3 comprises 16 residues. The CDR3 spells CASSYFAGTDTDTQYF. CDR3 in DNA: TGTGCCAGCAGTTACTTTGCTGGGACAGACACAGATACGCAGTATTTT.

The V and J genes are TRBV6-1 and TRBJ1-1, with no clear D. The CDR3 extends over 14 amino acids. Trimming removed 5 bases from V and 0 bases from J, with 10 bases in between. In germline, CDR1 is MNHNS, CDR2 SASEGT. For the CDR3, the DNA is TGTGCCAGCAGTAGTAGCAATCTGAACACTGAAGCTTTCTTT. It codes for CASSSSNLNTEAFF.

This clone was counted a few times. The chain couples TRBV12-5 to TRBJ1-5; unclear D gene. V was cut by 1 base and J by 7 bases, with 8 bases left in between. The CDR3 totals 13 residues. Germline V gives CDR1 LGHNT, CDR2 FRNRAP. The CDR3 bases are TGTGCTAGTGGTTTGGCGGGTGGCCAGCCCCAGCATTTT. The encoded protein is CASGLAGGQPQHF.

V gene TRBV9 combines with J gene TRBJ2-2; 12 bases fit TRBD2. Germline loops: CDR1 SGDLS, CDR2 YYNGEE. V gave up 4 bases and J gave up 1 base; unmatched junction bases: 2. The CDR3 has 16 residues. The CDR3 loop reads CASSLGLAGNTGELFF. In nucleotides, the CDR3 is TGTGCCAGCAGCCTGGGACTAGCGGGGAACACCGGGGAGCTGTTTTTT. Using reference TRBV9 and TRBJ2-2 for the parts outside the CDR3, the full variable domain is DSGVTQTPKHLITATGQRVTLRCSPRSGDLSVYWYQQSLDQGLQFLIQYYNGEERAKGNILERFSAQQFPDLHSELNLSSLELGDSALYFCASSLGLAGNTGELFFGEGSRLTVL.

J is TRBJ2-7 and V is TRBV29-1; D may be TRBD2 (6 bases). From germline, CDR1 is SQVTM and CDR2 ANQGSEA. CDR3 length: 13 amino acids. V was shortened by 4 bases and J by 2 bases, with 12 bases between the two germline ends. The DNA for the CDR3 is TGCAGCGTTGGGGCCGGGACTCCCTACGAGCAGTACTTC. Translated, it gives CSVGAGTPYEQYF.

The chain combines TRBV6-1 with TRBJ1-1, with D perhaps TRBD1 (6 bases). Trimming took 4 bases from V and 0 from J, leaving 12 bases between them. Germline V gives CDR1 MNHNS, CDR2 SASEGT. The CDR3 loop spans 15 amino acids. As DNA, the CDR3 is TGTGCCAGCAGTGCCAGGGGCTCGATGAACACTGAAGCTTTCTTT. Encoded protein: CASSARGSMNTEAFF.

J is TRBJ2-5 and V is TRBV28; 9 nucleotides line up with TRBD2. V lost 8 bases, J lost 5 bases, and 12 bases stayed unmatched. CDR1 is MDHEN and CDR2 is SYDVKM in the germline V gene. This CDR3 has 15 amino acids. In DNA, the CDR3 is TGTGCCAGCCGTCGCGGCGCTAGCGGGATTGAGACCCAGTACTTC. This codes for CASRRGASGIETQYF.

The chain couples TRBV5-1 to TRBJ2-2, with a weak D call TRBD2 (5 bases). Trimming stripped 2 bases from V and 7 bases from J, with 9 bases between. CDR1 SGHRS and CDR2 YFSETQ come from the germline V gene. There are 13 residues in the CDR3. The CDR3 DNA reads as TGCGCCAGCAGCTTTAAACGGGGCGGGGAGCTGTTTTTT. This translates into CASSFKRGGELFF.

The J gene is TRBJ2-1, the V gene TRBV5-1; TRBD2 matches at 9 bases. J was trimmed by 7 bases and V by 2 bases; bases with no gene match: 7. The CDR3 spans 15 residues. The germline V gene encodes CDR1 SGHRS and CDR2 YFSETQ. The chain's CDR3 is CASSLASGAANEQFF. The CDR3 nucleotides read TGCGCCAGCAGCTTAGCTAGCGGGGCTGCGAATGAGCAGTTCTTC.

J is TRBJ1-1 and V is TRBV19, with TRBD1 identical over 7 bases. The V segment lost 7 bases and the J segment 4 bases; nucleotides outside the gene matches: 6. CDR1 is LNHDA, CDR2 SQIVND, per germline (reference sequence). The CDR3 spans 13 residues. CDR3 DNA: TGTGCCAGTATGCCGACAGGGACCACTGAAGCTTTCTTT. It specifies CASMPTGTTEAFF.

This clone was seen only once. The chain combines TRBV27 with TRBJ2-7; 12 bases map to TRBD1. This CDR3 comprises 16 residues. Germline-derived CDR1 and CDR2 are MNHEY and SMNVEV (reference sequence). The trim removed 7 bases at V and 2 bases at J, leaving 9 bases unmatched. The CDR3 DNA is TGTGCCAGCATCCTACGAGGGACAGGGGGCCCCTACGAGCAGTACTTC. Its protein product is CASILRGTGGPYEQYF.

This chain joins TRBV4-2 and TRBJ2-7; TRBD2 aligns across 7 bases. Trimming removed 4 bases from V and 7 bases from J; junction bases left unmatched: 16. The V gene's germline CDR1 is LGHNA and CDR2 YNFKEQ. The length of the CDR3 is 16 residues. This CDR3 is CASSLNIPGLPGEQYF. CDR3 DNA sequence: TGTGCCAGCAGCCTCAATATCCCGGGACTACCTGGGGAGCAGTACTTC.

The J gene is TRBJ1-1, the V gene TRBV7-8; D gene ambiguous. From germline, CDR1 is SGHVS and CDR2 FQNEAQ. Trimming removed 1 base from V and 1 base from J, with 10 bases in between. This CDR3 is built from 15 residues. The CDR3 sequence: CASSLGAYPNTEAFF. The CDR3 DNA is TGTGCCAGCAGCTTAGGGGCATACCCGAACACTGAAGCTTTCTTT.

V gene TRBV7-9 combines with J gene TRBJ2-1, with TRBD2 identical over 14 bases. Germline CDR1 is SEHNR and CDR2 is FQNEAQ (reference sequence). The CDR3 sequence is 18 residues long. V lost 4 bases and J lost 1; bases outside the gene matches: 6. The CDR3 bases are TGTGCCAGCAGCTCCGGGACTAGCGGGAGTTGGTCCTACAATGAGCAGTTCTTC. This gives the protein CASSSGTSGSWSYNEQFF.

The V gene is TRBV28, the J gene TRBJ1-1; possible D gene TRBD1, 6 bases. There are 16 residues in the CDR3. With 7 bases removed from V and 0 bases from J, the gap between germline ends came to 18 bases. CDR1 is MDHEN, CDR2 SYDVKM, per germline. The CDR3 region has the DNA TGTGCCAGCACCGCTCATCGGGGGGCGGTGAACACTGAAGCTTTCTTT. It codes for CASTAHRGAVNTEAFF. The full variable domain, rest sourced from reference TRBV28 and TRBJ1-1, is DVKVTQSSRYLVKRTGEKVFLECVQDMDHENMFWYRQDPGLGLRLIYFSYDVKMKEKGDIPEGYSVSREKKERFSLILESASTNQTSMYLCASTAHRGAVNTEAFFGQGTRLTVV.

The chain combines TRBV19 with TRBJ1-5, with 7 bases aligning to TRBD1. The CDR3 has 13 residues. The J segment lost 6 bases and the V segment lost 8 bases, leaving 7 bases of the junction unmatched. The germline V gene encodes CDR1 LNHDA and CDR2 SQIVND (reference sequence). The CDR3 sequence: CASDRAPGQPQHF. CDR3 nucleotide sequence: TGTGCCAGTGACAGGGCTCCCGGTCAGCCCCAGCATTTT.

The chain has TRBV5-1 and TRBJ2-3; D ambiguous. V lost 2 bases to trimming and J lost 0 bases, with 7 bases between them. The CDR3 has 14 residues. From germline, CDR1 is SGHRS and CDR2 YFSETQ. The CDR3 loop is CASSFDTSTDTQYF. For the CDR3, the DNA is TGCGCCAGCAGCTTCGACACCAGCACAGATACGCAGTATTTT.

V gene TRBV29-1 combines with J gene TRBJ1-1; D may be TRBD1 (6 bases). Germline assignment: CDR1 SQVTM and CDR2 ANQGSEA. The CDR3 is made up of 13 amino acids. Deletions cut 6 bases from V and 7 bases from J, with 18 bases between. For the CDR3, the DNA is TGCAGCGTGGAAACTACGGACAGTTATGAAGCTTTCTTT. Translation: CSVETTDSYEAFF. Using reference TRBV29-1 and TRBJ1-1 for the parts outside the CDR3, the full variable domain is SAVISQKPSRDICQRGTSLTIQCQVDSQVTMMFWYRQQPGQSLTLIATANQGSEATYESGFVIDKFPISRPNLTFSTLTVSNMSPEDSSIYLCSVETTDSYEAFFGQGTRLTVV.

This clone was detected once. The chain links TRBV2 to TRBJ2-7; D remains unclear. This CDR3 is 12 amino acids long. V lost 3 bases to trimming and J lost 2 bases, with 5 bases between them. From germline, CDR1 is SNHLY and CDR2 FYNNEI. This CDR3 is CASSDTAYEQYF. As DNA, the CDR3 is TGTGCCAGCAGTGACACTGCCTACGAGCAGTACTTC.

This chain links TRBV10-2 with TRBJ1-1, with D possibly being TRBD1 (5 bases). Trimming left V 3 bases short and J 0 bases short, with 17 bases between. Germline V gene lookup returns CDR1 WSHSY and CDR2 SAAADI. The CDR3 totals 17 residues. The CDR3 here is CASSESARGTMNTEAFF. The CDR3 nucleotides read TGCGCCAGCAGTGAATCAGCCCGGGGGACGATGAACACTGAAGCTTTCTTT.

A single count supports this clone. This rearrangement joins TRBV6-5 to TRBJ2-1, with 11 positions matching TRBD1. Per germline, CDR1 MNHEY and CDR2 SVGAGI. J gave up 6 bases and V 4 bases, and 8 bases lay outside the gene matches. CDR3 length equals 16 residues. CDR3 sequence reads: CASSSGTGGMSNEQFF. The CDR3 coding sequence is TGTGCCAGCAGTTCGGGGACAGGGGGGATGAGCAATGAGCAGTTCTTC.

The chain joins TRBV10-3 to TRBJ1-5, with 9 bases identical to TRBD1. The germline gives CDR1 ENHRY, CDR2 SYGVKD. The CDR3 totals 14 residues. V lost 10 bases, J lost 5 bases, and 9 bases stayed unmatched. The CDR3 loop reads CATRDRVRDQPQHF. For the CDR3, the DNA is TGTGCCACTCGGGACAGGGTCAGAGATCAGCCCCAGCATTTT.

CDR3 sequence reads: CASSLGLAKNNEQFF. CDR3 sequence (DNA): TGTGCCAGCAGTTTGGGACTAGCGAAAAACAATGAGCAGTTCTTC. This chain links TRBV6-5 with TRBJ2-1; 10 bases align to TRBD2. The trim removed 4 bases at V and 5 bases at J, leaving 5 bases unmatched. This CDR3 spans 15 amino acids. CDR1 is MNHEY and CDR2 is SVGAGI in the germline V gene.

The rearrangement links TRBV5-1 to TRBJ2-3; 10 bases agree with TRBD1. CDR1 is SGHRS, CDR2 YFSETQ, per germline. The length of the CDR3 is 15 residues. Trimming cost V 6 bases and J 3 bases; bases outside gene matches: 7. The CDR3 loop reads CASNDRGRVTDTQYF. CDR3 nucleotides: TGCGCCAGCAACGACAGGGGGCGAGTTACAGATACGCAGTATTTT.

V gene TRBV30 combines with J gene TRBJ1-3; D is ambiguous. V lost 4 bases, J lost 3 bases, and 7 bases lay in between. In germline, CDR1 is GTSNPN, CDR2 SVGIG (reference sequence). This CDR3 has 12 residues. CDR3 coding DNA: TGTGCCTGGATCGGTAGTGGAAACACCATATATTTT. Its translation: CAWIGSGNTIYF. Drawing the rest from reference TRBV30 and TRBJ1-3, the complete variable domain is SQTIHQWPATLVQPVGSPLSLECTVEGTSNPNLYWYRQAAGRGLQLLFYSVGIGQISSEVPQNLSASRPQDRQFILSSKKLLLSDSGFYLCAWIGSGNTIYFGEGSWLTVV.

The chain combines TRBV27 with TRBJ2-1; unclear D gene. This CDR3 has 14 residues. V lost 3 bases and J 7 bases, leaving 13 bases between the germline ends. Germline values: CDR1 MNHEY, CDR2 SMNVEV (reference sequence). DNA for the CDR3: TGTGCCAGCAGTTTGATACCCTTGACAAATGAGCAGTTCTTC. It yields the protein CASSLIPLTNEQFF.

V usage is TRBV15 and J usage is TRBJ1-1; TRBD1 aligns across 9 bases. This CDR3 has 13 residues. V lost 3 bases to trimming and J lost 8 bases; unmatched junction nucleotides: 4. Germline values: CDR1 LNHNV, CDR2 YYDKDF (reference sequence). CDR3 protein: CATSREQGAEAFF. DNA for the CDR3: TGTGCCACCAGCAGGGAACAGGGGGCCGAAGCTTTCTTT. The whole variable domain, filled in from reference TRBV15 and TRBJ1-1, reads DAMVIQNPRYQVTQFGKPVTLSCSQTLNHNVMYWYQQKSSQAPKLLFHYYDKDFNNEADTPDNFQSRRPNTSFCFLDIRSPGLGDTAMYLCATSREQGAEAFFGQGTRLTVV.

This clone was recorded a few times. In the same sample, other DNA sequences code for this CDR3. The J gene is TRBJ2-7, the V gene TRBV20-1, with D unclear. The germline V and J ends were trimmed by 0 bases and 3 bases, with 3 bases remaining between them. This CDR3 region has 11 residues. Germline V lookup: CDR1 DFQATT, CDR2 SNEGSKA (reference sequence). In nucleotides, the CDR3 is TGCAGTGCTAGAGACAGCTACGAGCAGTACTTC. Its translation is CSARDSYEQYF.

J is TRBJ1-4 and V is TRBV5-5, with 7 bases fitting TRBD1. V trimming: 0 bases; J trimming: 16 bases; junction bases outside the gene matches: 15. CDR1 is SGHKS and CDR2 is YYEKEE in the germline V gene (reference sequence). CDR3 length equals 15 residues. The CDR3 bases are TGTGCCAGCAGCTTGGTTAGAGGGGGCCGGGCGTGGCCGTTTTTT. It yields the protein CASSLVRGGRAWPFF.

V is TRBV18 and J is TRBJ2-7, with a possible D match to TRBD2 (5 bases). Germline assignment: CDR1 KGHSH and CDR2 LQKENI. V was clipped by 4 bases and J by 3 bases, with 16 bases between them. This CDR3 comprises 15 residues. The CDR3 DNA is TGTGCCAGCTCACGGGGAGTGGTGGAGTACTACGAGCAGTACTTC. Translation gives CASSRGVVEYYEQYF.

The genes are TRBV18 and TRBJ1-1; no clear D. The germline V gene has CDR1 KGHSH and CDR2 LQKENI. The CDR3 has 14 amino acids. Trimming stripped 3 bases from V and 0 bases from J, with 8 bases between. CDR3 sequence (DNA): TGTGCCAGCTCACCGGCCTTTATGAACACTGAAGCTTTCTTT. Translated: CASSPAFMNTEAFF.